This T cell receptor (beta chain) appears in the sequencing data of a study of neoadjuvant anti-PD-1 for oral cavity cancer. Looking at the study overall: Around day 43, patients without progression received a fourth nivolumab dose before surgery. Overall study findings and caveats: Higher pretreatment blood Treg/Th17 ratios correlated with higher pretreatment blood and lower post-treatment tumor TCRbeta clonality.

Germline V lookup: CDR1 LGHNT, CDR2 FRNRAP. V trimming: 5 bases; J trimming: 6 bases; junction bases outside the gene matches: 12. The CDR3 has 17 residues. These newly diagnosed stage II-IVA oral cavity squamous cell carcinoma patients had no prior systemic or radiation treatment. TCRdb's copy holds only in-frame clones and misses some; the assay was immunoSEQ multiplex PCR. The sample lists under 7,000 clones, 74% occurring once. As for this clone: Its specificity is unknown.

The V call is TRBV12-5, the J call TRBJ1-6, with 8 bases that match TRBD1. This sequence was found in a person between 35 and 79 years old with oral cavity squamous cell carcinoma. The sequencing here drew on PBMCs, taken before nivolumab (anti-PD-1) treatment. The CDR3 is CASGPTPIGTGNSPLHF. DNA of the CDR3: TGTGCTAGTGGTCCAACGCCCATCGGGACAGGTAATTCACCCCTCCACTTT.